A single sample gave rise to the 15 T cell receptor beta chains below, sequenced in a study of identical twins. TCRdb re-derived calls from the 5' RACE reads in MiXCR, one entry per CDR3 protein. The sample has about 660,000 distinct CDR3 sequences, about 9.4% seen once. The same sample was also used in a study of yellow fever vaccine responses in identical twins.

The sample comprised PBMCs. The source is a woman between 18 and 29 years old in good health.

The chain links TRBV10-3 to TRBJ2-6; unclear D gene. V was clipped by 2 bases and J by 1 base, with 6 bases between them. Per the germline V gene, CDR1 is ENHRY and CDR2 is SYGVKD. CDR3 length equals 15 residues. The CDR3 spells CAISEGDSGANVLTF. The CDR3 DNA reads as TGTGCCATCAGTGAGGGGGATTCTGGGGCCAACGTCCTGACTTTC.

In the case of this clonotype: Relative to the germline gene, one junction end is altered; a read error may explain this. As DNA, the CDR3 is TGCGCCAGCAGTGTGGGACAGCAAGCGACCCAGTACTTC. Its translation: CASSVGQQATQYF. The chain has TRBV10-1 and TRBJ2-5; 7 nucleotides agree with TRBD1. This CDR3 has 13 residues. Germline loops: CDR1 WNHNN, CDR2 SYGVQD (reference sequence).

The V gene is TRBV7-8, the J gene TRBJ1-5; D remains ambiguous. CDR1 is SGHVS and CDR2 is FQNEAQ in the germline V gene. The CDR3 length is 15 residues. With 0 bases removed from V and 3 bases from J, the gap between germline ends came to 9 bases. The CDR3 here is CASSLAWGNNQPQHF. The CDR3 coding sequence is TGTGCCAGCAGCTTAGCGTGGGGAAACAATCAGCCCCAGCATTTT.

This chain connects TRBV28 to TRBJ2-5, with a weak D call TRBD1 (6 bases). The germline CDR1 and CDR2 sequences are MDHEN and SYDVKM. The CDR3 spans 15 residues. V gave up 6 bases and J gave up 2 bases, with 16 bases separating them. CDR3 DNA sequence: TGTGCCAGCAGCTCCCCGGGACAACGACAAGAGACCCAGTACTTC. As protein: CASSSPGQRQETQYF.

This clonotype was observed many times. The CDR3 bases are TGTGCCAGCAGTCACGACGTGACAGGCTACTCTGGAAACACCATATATTTT. This encodes CASSHDVTGYSGNTIYF. This chain uses TRBV7-9 with TRBJ1-3; maybe TRBD1 (6 bases). Trimming stripped 6 bases from V and 0 bases from J, with 18 bases between. Germline V gene data show CDR1 as SEHNR and CDR2 as FQNEAQ (reference sequence). The CDR3 extends over 17 amino acids.

The chain links TRBV2 to TRBJ1-1, with D maybe TRBD1 (5 bases). Deletions cut 4 bases from V and 0 bases from J, with 9 bases between. This CDR3 is 14 amino acids long. The V gene's germline CDR1 is SNHLY and CDR2 FYNNEI. The DNA for the CDR3 is TGTGCCAGCAGTGGCCTAGGGGTGAACACTGAAGCTTTCTTT. Its translation is CASSGLGVNTEAFF. The full variable domain, rest sourced from reference TRBV2 and TRBJ1-1, is EPEVTQTPSHQVTQMGQEVILRCVPISNHLYFYWYRQILGQKVEFLVSFYNNEISEKSEIFDDQFSVERPDGSNFTLKIRSTKLEDSAMYFCASSGLGVNTEAFFGQGTRLTVV.

This clonotype was observed at least ten times. This chain connects TRBV3-1 to TRBJ2-7, with TRBD1 identical over 8 bases. Germline CDR1 LGHDT, CDR2 YNNKEL (reference sequence). V was clipped by 4 bases and J by 1 base; unmatched bases: 6. The CDR3 totals 15 residues. The CDR3 nucleotides read TGTGCCAGCAGCCGCGGACAGGGTTTATCCTACGAGCAGTACTTC. Protein product: CASSRGQGLSYEQYF.

In its sample, this clonotype was seen a few times. The chain employs TRBV20-1 and TRBJ2-7, with D possibly matching TRBD1 (6 bases). Germline-derived CDR1 and CDR2 are DFQATT and SNEGSKA (reference sequence). V lost 4 bases, J lost 2 bases, and 12 bases lay in between. This CDR3 spans 13 amino acids. CDR3 nucleotide sequence: TGCAGTGCTATTACAGGGATGGCCTACGAGCAGTACTTC. Encoded protein: CSAITGMAYEQYF.

This chain connects TRBV30 to TRBJ2-2, with a possible D match to TRBD1 (5 bases). The CDR3 spans 17 residues. Germline values: CDR1 GTSNPN, CDR2 SVGIG (reference sequence). Trimming removed 0 bases at V and 1 base at J, with 15 bases between. CDR3 protein: CAWSVQVVTENTGELFF. The CDR3 DNA follows: TGTGCCTGGAGTGTACAGGTCGTGACAGAGAACACCGGGGAGCTGTTTTTT.

This clonotype showed up just a few times. The J gene is TRBJ2-7, the V gene TRBV20-1; TRBD2 agrees at 8 bases. Germline loops: CDR1 DFQATT, CDR2 SNEGSKA (reference sequence). V lost 6 bases, J lost 6 bases, and 10 bases stayed unmatched. The CDR3 length is 13 residues. The chain's CDR3 is CSARPGTRPEQYF. CDR3 nucleotide sequence: TGCAGTGCGAGGCCCGGGACTAGACCCGAGCAGTACTTC.

Only a few counts were recorded for this clonotype. V gene TRBV5-1 combines with J gene TRBJ2-1, with a possible D match to TRBD2 (5 bases). Germline V gives CDR1 SGHRS, CDR2 YFSETQ. The CDR3 extends over 15 amino acids. V lost 0 bases, J lost 6 bases, and 13 bases lay in between. In DNA, the CDR3 is TGCGCCAGCAGCTTGGGAGGGTCTACCCCCAATGAGCAGTTCTTC. This translates into CASSLGGSTPNEQFF.

V and J are TRBV29-1 and TRBJ1-1, with a weak D call TRBD1 (6 bases). CDR1 and CDR2 from the germline V gene are SQVTM and ANQGSEA. V was cut by 3 bases and J by 10 bases, with 15 bases left in between. The CDR3 length is 12 residues. The CDR3: CSVDRRGPGAFF. The CDR3 bases are TGCAGCGTTGATCGCAGGGGCCCCGGAGCTTTCTTT.

The sample holds many counts of this clonotype. V gene TRBV7-2 combines with J gene TRBJ2-5; D perhaps matches TRBD2 (5 bases). The germline CDR1 and CDR2 sequences are SGHTA and FQGNSA. The V and J ends lost 2 bases and 1 base respectively, with 11 bases between them. The CDR3 contains 15 residues. The CDR3: CASSLRGKSQETQYF. The DNA for the CDR3 is TGTGCCAGCAGCTTAAGAGGGAAGTCCCAAGAGACCCAGTACTTC.

This clonotype has more than one count but fewer than ten. The chain is built from TRBV7-2 and TRBJ2-5; 10 nucleotides align to TRBD1. The CDR3 runs to 17 residues. The V and J ends lost 5 bases and 0 bases, in that order; junction bases with no gene match: 9. Germline CDR1 reads SGHTA; CDR2 reads FQGNSA. The CDR3 DNA reads TGTGCCAGCAGCCTTACCCGACAGGGGGCGTACCAAGAGACCCAGTACTTC. As protein: CASSLTRQGAYQETQYF.

This clonotype was observed a handful of times. The chain combines TRBV6-1 with TRBJ1-1; D may be TRBD1 (6 bases). Germline V gene sequence: CDR1 MNHNS, CDR2 SASEGT. The ends were cut back, 8 bases at V and 3 bases at J, with 16 bases in the middle. This CDR3 spans 14 amino acids. CDR3: CASGGQIRDTEAFF. CDR3 DNA sequence: TGTGCCAGCGGAGGACAGATACGGGACACTGAAGCTTTCTTT.